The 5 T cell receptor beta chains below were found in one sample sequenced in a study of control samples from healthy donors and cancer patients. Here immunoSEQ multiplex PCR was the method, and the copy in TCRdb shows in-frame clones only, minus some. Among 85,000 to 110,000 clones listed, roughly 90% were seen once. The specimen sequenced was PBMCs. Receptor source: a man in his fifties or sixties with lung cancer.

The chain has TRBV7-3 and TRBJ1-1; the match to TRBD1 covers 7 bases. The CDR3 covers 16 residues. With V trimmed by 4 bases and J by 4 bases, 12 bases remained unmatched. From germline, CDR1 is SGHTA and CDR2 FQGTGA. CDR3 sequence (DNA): TGTGCCAGCAGCTCATCCTCGACAGGGAGGATCACTGAAGCTTTCTTT. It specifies CASSSSSTGRITEAFF.

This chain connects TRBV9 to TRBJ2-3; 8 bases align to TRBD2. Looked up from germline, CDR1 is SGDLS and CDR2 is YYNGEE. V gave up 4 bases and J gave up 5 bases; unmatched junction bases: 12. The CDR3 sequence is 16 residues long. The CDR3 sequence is CASSPLTRGGRDTQYF. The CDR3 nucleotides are TGTGCCAGCAGCCCCCTGACACGGGGGGGCCGAGATACGCAGTATTTT.

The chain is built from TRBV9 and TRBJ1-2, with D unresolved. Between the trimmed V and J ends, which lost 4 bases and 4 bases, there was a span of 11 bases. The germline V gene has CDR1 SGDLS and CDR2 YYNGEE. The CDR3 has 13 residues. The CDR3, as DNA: TGTGCCAGCAGCCTAGATGCCTCCTATGGCTACACCTTC. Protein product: CASSLDASYGYTF.

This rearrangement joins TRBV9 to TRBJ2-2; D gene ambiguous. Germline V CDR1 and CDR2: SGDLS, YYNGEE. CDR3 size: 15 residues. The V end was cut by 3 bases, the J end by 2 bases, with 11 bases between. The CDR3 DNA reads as TGTGCCAGCAGCGCATCGGGTTTCAACACCGGGGAGCTGTTTTTT. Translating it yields CASSASGFNTGELFF.

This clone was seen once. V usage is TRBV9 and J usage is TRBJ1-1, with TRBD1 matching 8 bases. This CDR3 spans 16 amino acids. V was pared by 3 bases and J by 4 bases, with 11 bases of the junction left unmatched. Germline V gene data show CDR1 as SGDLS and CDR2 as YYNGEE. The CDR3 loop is CASSGSSGGSGTEAFF. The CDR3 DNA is TGTGCCAGCAGCGGGAGCTCAGGGGGCTCCGGCACTGAAGCTTTCTTT.